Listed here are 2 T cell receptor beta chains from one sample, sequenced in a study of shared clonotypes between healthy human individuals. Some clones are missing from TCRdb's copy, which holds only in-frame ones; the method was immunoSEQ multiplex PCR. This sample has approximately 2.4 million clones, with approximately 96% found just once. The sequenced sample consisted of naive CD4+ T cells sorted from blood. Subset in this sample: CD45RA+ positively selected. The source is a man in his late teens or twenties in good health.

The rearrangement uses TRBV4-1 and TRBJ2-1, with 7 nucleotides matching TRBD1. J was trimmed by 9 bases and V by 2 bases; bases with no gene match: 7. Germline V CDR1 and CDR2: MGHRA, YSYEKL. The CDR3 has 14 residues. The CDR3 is CASSQYRDSGEQFF. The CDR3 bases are TGCGCCAGCAGCCAATACCGGGACAGCGGTGAGCAGTTCTTC.

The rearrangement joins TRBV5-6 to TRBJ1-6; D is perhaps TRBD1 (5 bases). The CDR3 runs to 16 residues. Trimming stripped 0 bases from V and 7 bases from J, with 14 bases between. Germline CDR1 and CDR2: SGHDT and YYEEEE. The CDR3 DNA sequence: TGTGCCAGCAGCTTGGGAGGGGCTTCAGTCAATTCACCCCTCCACTTT. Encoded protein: CASSLGGASVNSPLHF.